This T cell receptor (beta chain) is from a study of response to subunit inactivated influenza vaccine. Points from the study as a whole: Authors suggested few new T cells are recruited by each seasonal influenza vaccination.

TCRdb independently ran MiXCR on the RT-PCR reads; one entry per CDR3 protein. The profile shows roughly 700,000 distinct CDR3 sequences, roughly 13% of them singletons. Per the germline V gene, CDR1 is DFQATT and CDR2 is SNEGSKA (reference sequence). V lost 0 bases, J lost 0 bases, and 14 bases lay in between. This CDR3 has 16 residues. Concerning this clonotype itself: What it binds is not known.

This TCR was recovered from a man aged 50-59 years who received an inactivated influenza vaccine. This rearrangement joins TRBV20-1 to TRBJ1-1; no firm D call. The sample was PBMCs from blood, taken around two weeks before vaccination. The DNA of the CDR3 is TGCAGTGCTAGAGACCAGAGAAAAAGGGTGAACACTGAAGCTTTCTTT. Residues: CSARDQRKRVNTEAFF.